This T cell receptor (beta chain) emerged from a study of HIV-infected children after antiretroviral therapy interruption. At the level of the study: Interruption-arm sampling covered weeks 0, 12, interruption end (24 or 48), and about 3 years post-study.

Documented treatment: PENTA 11 planned treatment interruption arm or continuous ART arm. At least 24 weeks of at least three-drug ART, in children 2 to 15 years. Memory CD8+ CD45RO+ CD45RA- T cells were sorted from thawed PBMCs. RNA-based 3' RACE libraries used unique molecular identifiers. TCRdb analysed the 3' RACE reads with MiXCR anew, one entry per CDR3 protein. The sample yields some 15,000 distinct CDR3 sequences, 3.4% seen once. Germline CDR1 MGHDK, CDR2 SYGVNS. The CDR3 loop spans 16 amino acids. The ends were cut back, 0 bases at V and 6 bases at J, with 15 bases in the middle. The chain recombines TRBV25-1 with TRBJ2-1, with D perhaps matching TRBD2 (5 bases). The sample consisted of CD45RO+ CD8+ T cells from PBMCs, pooled from several time points, taken from a donor given antiretroviral therapy, either interrupted or continuous. Subset described: memory CD8+ CD45RO+ CD45RA- T cells. The TCR comes from a pool of human donors with HIV. CDR3 bases: TGTGCCAGCAGTGAATACTCCCCGAGCGAGGGCAATGAGCAGTTCTTC. As protein: CASSEYSPSEGNEQFF. The complete variable domain, with remaining parts taken from reference TRBV25-1 and TRBJ2-1, reads EADIYQTPRYLVIGTGKKITLECSQTMGHDKMYWYQQDPGMELHLIHYSYGVNSTEKGDLSSESTVSRIRTEHFPLTLESARPSHTSQYLCASSEYSPSEGNEQFFGPGTRLTVL.